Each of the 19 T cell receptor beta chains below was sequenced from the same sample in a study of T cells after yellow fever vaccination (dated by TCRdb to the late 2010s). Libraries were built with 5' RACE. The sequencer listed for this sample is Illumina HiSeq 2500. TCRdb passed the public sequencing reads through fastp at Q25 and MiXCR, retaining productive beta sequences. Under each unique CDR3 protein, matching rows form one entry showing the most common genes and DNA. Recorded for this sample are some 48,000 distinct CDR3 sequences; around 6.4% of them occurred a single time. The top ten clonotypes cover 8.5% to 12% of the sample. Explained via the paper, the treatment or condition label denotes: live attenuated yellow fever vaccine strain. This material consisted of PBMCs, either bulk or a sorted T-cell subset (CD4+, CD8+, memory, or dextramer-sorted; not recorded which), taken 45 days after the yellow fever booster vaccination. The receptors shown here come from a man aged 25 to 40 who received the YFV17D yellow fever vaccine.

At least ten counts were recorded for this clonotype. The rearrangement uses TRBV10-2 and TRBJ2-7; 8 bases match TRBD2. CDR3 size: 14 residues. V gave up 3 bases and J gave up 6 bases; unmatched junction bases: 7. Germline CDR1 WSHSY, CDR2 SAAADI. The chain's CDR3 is CASSDGTSRSEQYF. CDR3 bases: TGCGCCAGCAGTGACGGGACTAGTCGAAGCGAGCAGTACTTC.

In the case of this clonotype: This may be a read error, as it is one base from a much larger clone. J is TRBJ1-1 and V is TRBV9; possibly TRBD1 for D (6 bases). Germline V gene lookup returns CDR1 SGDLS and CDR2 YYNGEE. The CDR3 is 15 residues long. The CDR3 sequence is CSSSLEPGHWTEAFF. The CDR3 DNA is TGTTCCAGCAGCCTTGAGCCGGGACATTGGACTGAAGCTTTCTTT.

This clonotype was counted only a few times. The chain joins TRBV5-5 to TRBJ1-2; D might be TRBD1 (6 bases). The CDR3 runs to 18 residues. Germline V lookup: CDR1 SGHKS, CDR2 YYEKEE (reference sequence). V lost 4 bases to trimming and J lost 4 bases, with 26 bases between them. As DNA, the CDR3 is TGTGCCAGCAGCCTCGACAAGCGCCGACAGGCGCTCACCTATGGCTACACCTTC. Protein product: CASSLDKRRQALTYGYTF.

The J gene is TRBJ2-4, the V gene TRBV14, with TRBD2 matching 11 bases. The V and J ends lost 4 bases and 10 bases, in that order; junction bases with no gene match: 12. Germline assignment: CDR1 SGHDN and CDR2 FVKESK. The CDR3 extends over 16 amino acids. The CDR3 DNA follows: TGTGCCAGCAGCCGAGAAAAACTGACTAGCGGGACAATTCAGTACTTC. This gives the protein CASSREKLTSGTIQYF.

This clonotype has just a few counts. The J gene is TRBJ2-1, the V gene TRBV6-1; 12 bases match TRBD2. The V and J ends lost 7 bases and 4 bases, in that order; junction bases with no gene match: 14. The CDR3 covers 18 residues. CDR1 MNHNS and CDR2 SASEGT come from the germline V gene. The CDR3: CASIWVSTSGSFYNEQFF. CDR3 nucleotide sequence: TGTGCCAGCATATGGGTATCGACTAGCGGGAGTTTTTACAATGAGCAGTTCTTC.

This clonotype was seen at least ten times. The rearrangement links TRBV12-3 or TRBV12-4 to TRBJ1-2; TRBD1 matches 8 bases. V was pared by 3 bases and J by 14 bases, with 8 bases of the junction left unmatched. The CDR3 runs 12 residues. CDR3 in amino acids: CASSFGQGPFTF. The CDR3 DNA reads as TGTGCCAGCAGTTTCGGACAGGGCCCGTTTACCTTC.

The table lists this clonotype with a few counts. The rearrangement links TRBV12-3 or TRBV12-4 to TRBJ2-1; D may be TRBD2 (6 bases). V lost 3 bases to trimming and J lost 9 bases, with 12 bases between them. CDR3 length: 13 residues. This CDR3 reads CASSFGRPGEQFF. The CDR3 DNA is TGTGCCAGCAGTTTCGGGAGACCCGGTGAGCAGTTCTTC.

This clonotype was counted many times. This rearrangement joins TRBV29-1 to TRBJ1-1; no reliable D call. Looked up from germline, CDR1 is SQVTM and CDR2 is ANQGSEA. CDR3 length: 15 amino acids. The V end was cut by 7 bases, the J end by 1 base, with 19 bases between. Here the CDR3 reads CSAHISGVGNTEAFF. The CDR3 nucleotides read TGCAGCGCGCACATCTCCGGGGTCGGGAACACTGAAGCTTTCTTT.

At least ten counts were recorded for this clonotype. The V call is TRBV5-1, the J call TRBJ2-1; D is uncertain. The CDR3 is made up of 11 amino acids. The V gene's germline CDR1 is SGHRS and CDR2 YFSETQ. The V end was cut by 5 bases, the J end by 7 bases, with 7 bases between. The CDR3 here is CASSGQNEQFF. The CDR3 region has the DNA TGCGCCAGCAGTGGTCAGAATGAGCAGTTCTTC.

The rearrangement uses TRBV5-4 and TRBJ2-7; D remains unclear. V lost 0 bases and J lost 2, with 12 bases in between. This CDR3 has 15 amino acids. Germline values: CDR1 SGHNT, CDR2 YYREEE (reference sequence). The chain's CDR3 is CASSLEGSSAYEQYF. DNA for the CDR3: TGTGCCAGCAGCTTGGAAGGCAGCTCCGCCTACGAGCAGTACTTC.

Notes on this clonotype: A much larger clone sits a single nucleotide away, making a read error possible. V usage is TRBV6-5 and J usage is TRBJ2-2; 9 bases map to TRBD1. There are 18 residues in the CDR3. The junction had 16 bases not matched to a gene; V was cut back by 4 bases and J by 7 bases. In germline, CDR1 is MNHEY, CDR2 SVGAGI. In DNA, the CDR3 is TGTGCCAGCAGTTCATCCAAACCCGGGACAGGGTTTAGCGGGGAGCTGTTTTTT. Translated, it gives CASSSSKPGTGFSGELFF.

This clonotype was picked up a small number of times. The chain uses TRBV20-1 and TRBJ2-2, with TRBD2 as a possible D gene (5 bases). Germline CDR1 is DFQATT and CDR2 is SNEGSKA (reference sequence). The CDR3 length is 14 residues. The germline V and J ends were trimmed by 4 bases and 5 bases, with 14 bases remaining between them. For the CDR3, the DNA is TGCAGTGCTACCCCCGGACGGAGGACCGGGGAGCTGTTTTTT. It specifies CSATPGRRTGELFF.

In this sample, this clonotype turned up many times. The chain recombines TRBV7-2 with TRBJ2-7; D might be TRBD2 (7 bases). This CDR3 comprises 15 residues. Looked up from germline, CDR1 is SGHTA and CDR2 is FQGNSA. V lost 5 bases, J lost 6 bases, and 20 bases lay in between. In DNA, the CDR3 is TGTGCCAGCAGCCCAAGGGGGGGGCGATTGAGCGAGCAGTACTTC. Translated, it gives CASSPRGGRLSEQYF.

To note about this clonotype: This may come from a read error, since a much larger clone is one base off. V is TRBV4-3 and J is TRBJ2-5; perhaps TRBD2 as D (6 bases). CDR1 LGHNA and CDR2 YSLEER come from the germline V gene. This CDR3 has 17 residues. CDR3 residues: CAGSQDSWEAGKETQYF. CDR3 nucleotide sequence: TGCGCCGGCAGCCAAGATAGTTGGGAGGCAGGGAAAGAGACCCAGTACTTC.

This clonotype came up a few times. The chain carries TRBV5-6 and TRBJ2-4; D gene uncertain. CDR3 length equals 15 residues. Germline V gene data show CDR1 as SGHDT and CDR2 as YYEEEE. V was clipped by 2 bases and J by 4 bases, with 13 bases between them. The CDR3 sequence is CASSFRGPAKNIQYF. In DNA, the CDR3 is TGTGCCAGCAGCTTCAGAGGCCCGGCTAAAAACATTCAGTACTTC.

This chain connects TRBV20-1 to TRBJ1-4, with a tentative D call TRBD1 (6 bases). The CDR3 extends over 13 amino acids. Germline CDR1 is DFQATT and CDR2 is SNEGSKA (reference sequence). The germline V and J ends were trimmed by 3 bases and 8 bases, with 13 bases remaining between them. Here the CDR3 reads CSASSGVGEKLFF. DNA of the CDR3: TGCAGTGCTAGTTCAGGGGTGGGCGAAAAACTGTTTTTT.

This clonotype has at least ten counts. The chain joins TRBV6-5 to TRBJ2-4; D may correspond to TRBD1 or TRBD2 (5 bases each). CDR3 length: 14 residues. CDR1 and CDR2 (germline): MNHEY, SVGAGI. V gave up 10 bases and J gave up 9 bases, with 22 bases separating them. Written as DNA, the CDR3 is TGTGCCACCAATTACGCCGGGACGGAGTTCATTCAGTACTTC. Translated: CATNYAGTEFIQYF.

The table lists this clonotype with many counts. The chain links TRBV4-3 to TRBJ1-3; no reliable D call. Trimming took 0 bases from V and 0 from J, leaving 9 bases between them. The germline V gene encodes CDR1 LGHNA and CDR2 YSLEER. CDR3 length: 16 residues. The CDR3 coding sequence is TGCGCCAGCAGCCAAGATAGGTCCTTCTCTGGAAACACCATATATTTT. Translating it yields CASSQDRSFSGNTIYF.

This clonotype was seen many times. This CDR3 reads CASSSPGTSNGNTIYF. In DNA, the CDR3 is TGTGCCAGCAGTTCTCCGGGAACCAGTAATGGAAACACCATATATTTT. V gene TRBV7-9 combines with J gene TRBJ1-3; D remains ambiguous. V was shortened by 6 bases and J by 3 bases, with 18 bases between the two germline ends. The CDR3 runs 16 residues. Germline values: CDR1 SEHNR, CDR2 FQNEAQ (reference sequence).